The 21 T cell receptor beta chains below were found in one sample sequenced in a study of T cell responses to AZD1222 COVID-19 vaccine. The protocol was immunoSEQ multiplex PCR, while the TCRdb copy is restricted to in-frame clones and leaves out a portion. The data show about 130,000 clones, more than 90% seen once. This specimen was peripheral blood, taken 28 days after the second AZD1222 dose. All receptors come from an adult who received the AZD1222 COVID-19 vaccine.

The rearrangement joins TRBV29-1 to TRBJ2-5; TRBD1 aligns across 7 bases. Germline values: CDR1 SQVTM, CDR2 ANQGSEA. The V segment lost 4 bases and the J segment 0 bases; nucleotides outside the gene matches: 2. The length of the CDR3 is 13 residues. The CDR3 here is CSVVGTDQETQYF. In DNA form, the CDR3 reads TGCAGCGTTGTCGGGACAGACCAAGAGACCCAGTACTTC.

This chain links TRBV7-8 with TRBJ2-2, with TRBD1 matching 7 bases. V lost 6 bases to trimming and J lost 3 bases; unmatched junction nucleotides: 7. Germline CDR1 reads SGHVS; CDR2 reads FQNEAQ. The CDR3 is 15 residues long. The CDR3 DNA follows: TGTGCCAGCAGGGTACAGGGGAGAGACACCGGGGAGCTGTTTTTT. Protein sequence: CASRVQGRDTGELFF. The full variable domain, its missing parts supplied by reference TRBV7-8 and TRBJ2-2, is GAGVSQSPRYKVAKRGQDVALRCDPISGHVSLFWYQQALGQGPEFLTYFQNEAQLDKSGLPSDRFFAERPEGSVSTLKIQRTQQEDSAVYLCASRVQGRDTGELFFGEGSRLTVL.

The V gene is TRBV6-2 or TRBV6-3, the J gene TRBJ2-7, with D hard to call. V shed 5 bases and J shed 6 bases, with 11 bases lying between them. The CDR3 is 12 amino acids. Germline V lookup: CDR1 MNHEY, CDR2 SVGEGT. Written as DNA, the CDR3 is TGTGCCAGCAGTCAACGGTGGGGCGAGCAGTACTTC. Translation gives CASSQRWGEQYF.

This clone came up once. The chain has TRBV6-1 and TRBJ1-5; a weak D match, TRBD1 (5 bases). This CDR3 is built from 15 residues. Germline assignment: CDR1 MNHNS and CDR2 SASEGT. V shed 2 bases and J shed 2 bases, with 10 bases lying between them. The chain's CDR3 is CASSENRGGNQPQHF. In DNA form, the CDR3 reads TGTGCCAGCAGTGAAAACAGAGGGGGCAATCAGCCCCAGCATTTT.

V gene TRBV7-9 combines with J gene TRBJ2-3, with 9 bases matching TRBD1. CDR1 SEHNR and CDR2 FQNEAQ come from the germline V gene (reference sequence). J lost 5 bases, V lost 7 bases, and 7 bases had no gene match. The CDR3 is 14 residues long. As DNA, the CDR3 is TGTGCCAGCACCACAGGGGGCTCAGGAGATACGCAGTATTTT. Its protein is CASTTGGSGDTQYF.

The chain combines TRBV6-6 with TRBJ2-7; 8 bases are a match to TRBD1. Germline CDR1 MNHNY, CDR2 SVGAGI (reference sequence). Trimming cost V 1 base and J 3 bases; bases outside gene matches: 2. CDR3 size: 14 residues. Here the CDR3 reads CASSYYGTGYEQYF. The CDR3 DNA is TGTGCCAGCAGTTACTACGGGACAGGCTACGAGCAGTACTTC.

The V and J genes are TRBV4-2 and TRBJ2-2; 8 bases map to TRBD2. There are 17 residues in the CDR3. Germline CDR1 reads LGHNA; CDR2 reads YNFKEQ. V trimming: 2 bases; J trimming: 4 bases; junction bases outside the gene matches: 9. CDR3 coding DNA: TGTGCCAGCAGCCAATGGGCGGGGGGCCGGGGCACCGGGGAGCTGTTTTTT. Translated, it gives CASSQWAGGRGTGELFF.

V usage is TRBV5-6 and J usage is TRBJ1-2; D unclear. Trimming took off 4 bases at V and 0 bases at J, with 16 bases between the two ends. The germline V gene has CDR1 SGHDT and CDR2 YYEEEE. The CDR3 totals 16 residues. CDR3 residues: CASSQTDKRPNYGYTF. CDR3 coding DNA: TGTGCCAGCAGCCAAACCGACAAACGGCCTAACTATGGCTACACCTTC.

V is TRBV4-3 and J is TRBJ1-6; 9 positions match TRBD1. The V gene end was trimmed by 0 bases and the J gene end by 8 bases; junction bases not matched to a gene: 5. This CDR3 contains 16 residues. In germline, CDR1 is LGHNA, CDR2 YSLEER. The CDR3 DNA follows: TGCGCCAGCAGCCAAGACCCGGACAGGGGTTATTCACCCCTCCACTTT. Encoded protein: CASSQDPDRGYSPLHF.

CDR3: CAWRLGGNTIYF. CDR3 nucleotide sequence: TGTGCCTGGCGACTGGGGGGAAACACCATATATTTT. This chain uses TRBV30 with TRBJ1-3; D remains ambiguous. The germline CDR1 and CDR2 sequences are GTSNPN and SVGIG (reference sequence). V was clipped by 5 bases and J by 4 bases, with 9 bases between them. This CDR3 is 12 amino acids long.

The sample holds one count of this clone. V usage is TRBV9 and J usage is TRBJ2-3, with 9 bases lining up with TRBD2. From germline, CDR1 is SGDLS and CDR2 YYNGEE. The CDR3 has 17 amino acids. After removal of 0 bases from V and 5 bases from J, the junction contained 10 bases not matched to a gene. CDR3 region: CASSVDPQREELDTQYF. The CDR3 DNA reads TGTGCCAGCAGCGTAGACCCCCAGCGGGAGGAACTAGATACGCAGTATTTT.

This chain uses TRBV10-3 with TRBJ2-7; D ambiguous. The CDR3 sequence is 13 residues long. The ends were cut back, 2 bases at V and 3 bases at J, with 8 bases in the middle. The germline gives CDR1 ENHRY, CDR2 SYGVKD. The CDR3 spells CAISENPSYEQYF. In nucleotides, the CDR3 is TGTGCCATCAGTGAGAACCCGAGCTACGAGCAGTACTTC.

This chain links TRBV5-6 with TRBJ2-1, with D hard to call. Trimming removed 2 bases at V and 5 bases at J, with 8 bases between. This CDR3 has 13 residues. Per the germline V gene, CDR1 is SGHDT and CDR2 is YYEEEE. CDR3 sequence reads: CASSFGHNNEQFF. The CDR3, as DNA: TGTGCCAGCAGCTTTGGCCACAACAATGAGCAGTTCTTC.

This clone was seen only a few times. CDR3 in amino acids: CASSYAGIQPQHF. In nucleotides, the CDR3 is TGTGCCAGCAGTTACGCAGGGATTCAGCCCCAGCATTTT. The chain employs TRBV6-2 or TRBV6-3 and TRBJ1-5; possible D gene TRBD1, 5 bases. V was clipped by 2 bases and J by 6 bases, with 8 bases between them. Germline CDR1 and CDR2: MNHEY and SVGEGT. The CDR3 consists of 13 residues.

CDR3 protein: CASIGGQGYEQYF. Written as DNA, the CDR3 is TGTGCCAGCATAGGGGGACAGGGCTACGAGCAGTACTTC. The genes are TRBV6-5 and TRBJ2-7, with 9 bases lining up with TRBD1. This CDR3 spans 13 amino acids. Per germline, CDR1 MNHEY and CDR2 SVGAGI. V trimming: 7 bases; J trimming: 3 bases; junction bases outside the gene matches: 4.

The chain carries TRBV6-6 and TRBJ1-5, with D unresolved. The CDR3 is 13 amino acids. Germline lookup yields CDR1 MNHNY and CDR2 SVGAGI (reference sequence). The V end lost 5 bases, the J end lost 2 bases, and 7 bases lay between the germline ends. CDR3 sequence reads: CASSMDGNQPQHF. The CDR3 bases are TGTGCCAGCAGTATGGATGGCAATCAGCCCCAGCATTTT.

The V call is TRBV30, the J call TRBJ1-3; D is unclear. Germline V gene lookup returns CDR1 GTSNPN and CDR2 SVGIG (reference sequence). This CDR3 has 15 residues. V was trimmed by 0 bases and J by 0 bases, leaving 9 bases between them. DNA of the CDR3: TGTGCCTGGAGTGTAAATGTCCACTCTGGAAACACCATATATTTT. Translation: CAWSVNVHSGNTIYF.

The chain employs TRBV5-1 and TRBJ1-2; 8 nucleotides match TRBD1. The CDR3 is 16 residues long. V shed 4 bases, J shed 0 bases, and the junction held 8 bases outside the gene matches. Germline V CDR1 and CDR2: SGHRS, YFSETQ. CDR3 sequence: CASSGGQVLANYGYTF. In DNA, the CDR3 is TGCGCCAGCAGCGGGGGACAGGTTTTAGCTAACTATGGCTACACCTTC.

The V gene is TRBV19, the J gene TRBJ2-1, with TRBD2 matching 7 bases. Per the germline V gene, CDR1 is LNHDA and CDR2 is SQIVND (reference sequence). The CDR3 contains 14 residues. V lost 3 bases and J lost 5; bases outside the gene matches: 4. The CDR3: CASSMGDYHNEQFF. DNA for the CDR3: TGTGCCAGTAGTATGGGGGACTACCACAATGAGCAGTTCTTC.

The V gene is TRBV5-4, the J gene TRBJ1-2; 7 bases are a match to TRBD1. CDR1 and CDR2 from the germline V gene are SGHNT and YYREEE (reference sequence). The CDR3 runs 17 residues. J was trimmed by 3 bases and V by 2 bases; bases with no gene match: 13. CDR3 sequence reads: CASSFTGARSLHYGYTF. DNA for the CDR3: TGTGCCAGCAGCTTCACAGGGGCGAGGTCCCTCCACTATGGCTACACCTTC.

J is TRBJ2-3 and V is TRBV6-4; D gene unclear. The CDR3 loop spans 13 amino acids. Germline CDR1 is MRHNA and CDR2 is SNTAGT. The germline V and J ends were trimmed by 2 bases and 6 bases, with 9 bases remaining between them. CDR3 coding DNA: TGTGCCAGCAGTGACGGCCTAGAGGATACGCAGTATTTT. It yields the protein CASSDGLEDTQYF.